These 30 T cell receptor beta chains came from one sample sequenced in a study of identical twins. TCRdb re-analysed the 5' RACE reads in MiXCR, keeping a single row per CDR3 protein. The sample contains 570,000 or so distinct CDR3 sequences, just under 10% of which appear only once. These data also featured in a second study, about yellow fever vaccine responses in identical twins.

Sequencing input: PBMCs. Source of these receptors: a woman aged 18-29 years in good health.

The chain employs TRBV18 and TRBJ2-3; 8 nucleotides match TRBD2. The CDR3 loop spans 17 amino acids. The V gene's germline CDR1 is KGHSH and CDR2 LQKENI. Trimming cost V 2 bases and J 2 bases; bases outside gene matches: 9. CDR3: CASSPFQLAENTDTQYF. The DNA for the CDR3 is TGTGCCAGCTCACCATTTCAACTAGCGGAGAACACAGATACGCAGTATTTT.

This clonotype has at least ten counts. This sequence joins TRBV7-9 and TRBJ1-6, with 9 nucleotides matching TRBD1. Germline CDR1 reads SEHNR; CDR2 reads FQNEAQ (reference sequence). The trim removed 4 bases at V and 8 bases at J, leaving 9 bases unmatched. The CDR3 sequence is 16 residues long. The CDR3 coding sequence is TGTGCCAGCAGCTCCTCCGGGACAGGGACTTATTCACCCCTCCACTTT. The encoded protein is CASSSSGTGTYSPLHF.

This clonotype has a handful of counts. This chain uses TRBV7-2 with TRBJ2-5; D is unresolved. Trimming shortened V by 3 bases and J by 4 bases, and 15 bases separated the two germline ends. Germline lookup yields CDR1 SGHTA and CDR2 FQGNSA. CDR3 size: 15 residues. CDR3 sequence (DNA): TGTGCCAGCAGCTTGGACCACTGGGTCGGAGAGACCCAGTACTTC. Translating it yields CASSLDHWVGETQYF.

The rearrangement joins TRBV6-1 to TRBJ1-5; D ambiguous. CDR1 MNHNS and CDR2 SASEGT come from the germline V gene. The CDR3 is 15 amino acids. Trimming pared 1 base from V and 4 bases from J, leaving 11 bases between. CDR3 sequence: CASSEGWQRNQPQHF. DNA for the CDR3: TGTGCCAGCAGTGAAGGGTGGCAGAGGAATCAGCCCCAGCATTTT.

The sample holds many counts of this clonotype. The CDR3 here is CASGGTDNEQFF. The CDR3 coding sequence is TGTGCCAGCGGGGGTACAGACAATGAGCAGTTCTTC. The chain joins TRBV12-3 or TRBV12-4 to TRBJ2-1, with D possibly being TRBD1 or TRBD2 (5 bases each). Trimming stripped 8 bases from V and 5 bases from J, with 10 bases between. This CDR3 contains 12 residues.

The table lists this clonotype with a few counts. The chain employs TRBV20-1 and TRBJ2-7; TRBD1 might be the D (8 bases). Per germline, CDR1 DFQATT and CDR2 SNEGSKA (reference sequence). Trimming took off 6 bases at V and 7 bases at J, with 19 bases between the two ends. The CDR3 length is 13 residues. The CDR3 region is CSAVRTGREEQYF. CDR3 bases: TGCAGTGCAGTACGGACAGGGAGGGAAGAGCAGTACTTC.

This clonotype was found a few times. This chain connects TRBV5-1 to TRBJ2-3; 9 bases map to TRBD2. V lost 5 bases, J lost 5 bases, and 9 bases stayed unmatched. The CDR3 contains 15 residues. CDR1 is SGHRS and CDR2 is YFSETQ in the germline V gene. CDR3 bases: TGCGCCAGCAGAATGGCGGGGGGGCTCATAGATACGCAGTATTTT. It translates to CASRMAGGLIDTQYF.

This clonotype was observed a few times. The chain is built from TRBV28 and TRBJ2-3, with D possibly TRBD1 on 5 matching bases. V dropped 3 bases and J dropped 2 bases, with 15 bases sitting between them. The CDR3 runs to 16 residues. Per the germline V gene, CDR1 is MDHEN and CDR2 is SYDVKM. The CDR3 DNA reads as TGTGCCAGCAGTTTGCAACAGGTGCTCTTCACAGATACGCAGTATTTT. Amino acid sequence: CASSLQQVLFTDTQYF.

The gene calls are TRBV4-2 and TRBJ2-7, with 7 bases matching TRBD1. The CDR3 is made up of 14 amino acids. Germline trimming cut 1 base from V and 6 bases from J; bases unmatched to any gene: 6. The V gene's germline CDR1 is LGHNA and CDR2 YNFKEQ. The CDR3 reads CASSQGQGSGEQYF. The CDR3 DNA reads TGTGCCAGCAGCCAAGGACAGGGTAGTGGCGAGCAGTACTTC.

This clonotype was found a few times. The V and J genes are TRBV6-2 or TRBV6-3 and TRBJ2-1; 9 nucleotides match TRBD2. This CDR3 is built from 16 residues. CDR1 MNHEY and CDR2 SVGEGT come from the germline V gene. Germline trimming cut 8 bases from V and 6 bases from J; bases unmatched to any gene: 14. In DNA, the CDR3 is TGTGCCAGCGGGGTGGCGGGAGGGGTCGAAAGCAATGAGCAGTTCTTC. This sequence encodes CASGVAGGVESNEQFF.

The genes are TRBV10-2 and TRBJ1-5; TRBD1 is a possible D gene (6 bases). Germline values: CDR1 WSHSY, CDR2 SAAADI. This CDR3 region has 14 residues. Trimming left V 4 bases short and J 5 bases short, with 12 bases between. CDR3 region: CASSGGGRDQPQHF. The CDR3, as DNA: TGCGCCAGCAGTGGGGGGGGGCGGGATCAGCCCCAGCATTTT.

This clonotype was picked up many times. V is TRBV12-3 or TRBV12-4 and J is TRBJ2-5; 9 positions match TRBD1. The CDR3 contains 14 residues. V trimming: 5 bases; J trimming: 9 bases; junction bases outside the gene matches: 10. This CDR3 reads CASSPGTGTVAQYF. The CDR3 coding sequence is TGTGCCAGCAGTCCTGGGACAGGGACCGTAGCCCAGTACTTC.

J is TRBJ2-3 and V is TRBV7-2, with 12 bases lining up with TRBD2. Germline V gives CDR1 SGHTA, CDR2 FQGNSA. The ends lost 5 bases at V and 1 base at J; junction bases unmatched: 4. CDR3 length: 16 residues. CDR3 loop: CASSTRLAGGTDTQYF. The CDR3 region has the DNA TGTGCCAGCAGCACTCGACTAGCGGGGGGCACAGATACGCAGTATTTT.

The chain employs TRBV10-1 and TRBJ2-7; TRBD1 agrees at 7 bases. CDR3 size: 14 residues. The junction had 1 base not matched to a gene; V was cut back by 0 bases and J by 2 bases. CDR1 is WNHNN, CDR2 SYGVQD, per germline (reference sequence). CDR3 sequence reads: CASSESGTAYEQYF. CDR3 coding DNA: TGCGCCAGCAGTGAGTCCGGGACAGCCTACGAGCAGTACTTC.

The chain has TRBV7-3 and TRBJ2-1, with D perhaps TRBD2 (6 bases). CDR1 and CDR2 (germline): SGHTA, FQGTGA. This CDR3 is 15 amino acids long. V lost 5 bases and J lost 8, with 19 bases in between. The CDR3 nucleotides read TGTGCCAGCAGCCTTACGTGGGACTCTGGCTATGAGCAGTTCTTC. It encodes CASSLTWDSGYEQFF. Full variable domain (outside the CDR3, taken from reference TRBV7-3 and TRBJ2-1): GAGVSQTPSNKVTEKGKYVELRCDPISGHTALYWYRQSLGQGPEFLIYFQGTGAADDSGLPNDRFFAVRPEGSVSTLKIQRTERGDSAVYLCASSLTWDSGYEQFFGPGTRLTVL.

This clonotype was recorded a few times. This rearrangement joins TRBV20-1 to TRBJ2-3; 10 bases match TRBD2. From germline, CDR1 is DFQATT and CDR2 SNEGSKA (reference sequence). The CDR3 runs 15 residues. After removal of 0 bases from V and 2 bases from J, the junction contained 2 bases not matched to a gene. DNA for the CDR3: TGCAGTGCTAGAGATAGCGGGAGGACCACAGATACGCAGTATTTT. The encoded protein is CSARDSGRTTDTQYF.

The V gene is TRBV18, the J gene TRBJ2-7; 9 nucleotides align to TRBD1. V trimming: 4 bases; J trimming: 3 bases; junction bases outside the gene matches: 7. CDR3 length: 15 amino acids. Germline loops: CDR1 KGHSH, CDR2 LQKENI. Here the CDR3 reads CASSRGTGKYYEQYF. CDR3 in DNA: TGTGCCAGCTCACGGGGGACAGGGAAATACTACGAGCAGTACTTC. Looking up the rest from reference TRBV18 and TRBJ2-7 gives the full variable domain: NAGVMQNPRHLVRRRGQEARLRCSPMKGHSHVYWYRQLPEEGLKFMVYLQKENIIDESGMPKERFSAEFPKEGPSILRIQQVVRGDSAAYFCASSRGTGKYYEQYFGPGTRLTVT.

This clonotype was detected only a few times. CDR3 residues: CASGTAQETQYF. In DNA, the CDR3 is TGTGCCTCCGGGACAGCCCAAGAGACCCAGTACTTC. The chain is built from TRBV10-3 and TRBJ2-5; the match to TRBD1 covers 7 bases. The trim removed 11 bases at V and 1 base at J, leaving 4 bases unmatched. The CDR3 contains 12 residues. CDR1 and CDR2 (germline): ENHRY, SYGVKD.

This clonotype has only a few counts. The V and J genes are TRBV29-1 and TRBJ1-1; tentatively, D is TRBD1 (6 bases). Germline V gene lookup returns CDR1 SQVTM and CDR2 ANQGSEA. Trimming shortened V by 1 base and J by 8 bases, and 17 bases separated the two germline ends. The CDR3 has 14 amino acids. This CDR3 reads CSVEGETGSAEAFF. CDR3 DNA: TGCAGCGTTGAAGGGGAGACAGGATCGGCGGAAGCTTTCTTT.

The genes are TRBV11-2 and TRBJ2-3, with TRBD2 matching 11 bases. Germline trimming cut 4 bases from V and 4 bases from J; bases unmatched to any gene: 13. Germline-derived CDR1 and CDR2 are SGHAT and FQNNGV. The length of the CDR3 is 18 residues. CDR3 DNA sequence: TGTGCCAGCAGCTCTTACCCGGGACTAGCGGCGAACTCAGATACGCAGTATTTT. Translated, it gives CASSSYPGLAANSDTQYF.

This clonotype has a count of ten or more. The rearrangement uses TRBV5-1 and TRBJ2-2; D is unresolved. V dropped 0 bases and J dropped 3 bases, with 12 bases sitting between them. The germline V gene has CDR1 SGHRS and CDR2 YFSETQ. CDR3 length: 16 residues. CDR3 residues: CASSLGSARDTGELFF. The CDR3 nucleotides are TGCGCCAGCAGCTTGGGTAGTGCCCGCGACACCGGGGAGCTGTTTTTT.

This clonotype was counted a few times. The chain carries TRBV20-1 and TRBJ1-5, with D possibly matching TRBD1 (6 bases). This CDR3 is built from 14 residues. CDR1 is DFQATT, CDR2 SNEGSKA, per germline (reference sequence). V gave up 3 bases and J gave up 6 bases, with 15 bases separating them. CDR3 sequence: CSARRGVSIQPQHF. The CDR3 bases are TGCAGTGCTAGGAGGGGGGTTAGTATTCAGCCCCAGCATTTT.

The V and J genes are TRBV6-2 or TRBV6-3 and TRBJ1-4; maybe TRBD1 (6 bases). The length of the CDR3 is 15 residues. Germline V gene data show CDR1 as MNHEY and CDR2 as SVGEGT. Trimming took 8 bases from V and 3 from J, leaving 16 bases between them. CDR3 sequence (DNA): TGTGCCAGCTCCGACCGGGGGGCAGCTAATGAAAAACTGTTTTTT. This gives the protein CASSDRGAANEKLFF.

The CDR3 DNA is TGTGCTAGTGGTTGGGACAGCGATGAGCAGTTCTTC. It is translated as CASGWDSDEQFF. The chain recombines TRBV12-5 with TRBJ2-1; TRBD1 agrees at 7 bases. The junction had 2 bases not matched to a gene; V was cut back by 4 bases and J by 8 bases. This CDR3 contains 12 residues. CDR1 is LGHNT, CDR2 FRNRAP, per germline. Full variable domain (outside the CDR3, taken from reference TRBV12-5 and TRBJ2-1): DARVTQTPRHKVTEMGQEVTMRCQPILGHNTVFWYRQTMMQGLELLAYFRNRAPLDDSGMPKDRFSAEMPDATLATLKIQPSEPRDSAVYFCASGWDSDEQFFGPGTRLTVL.

This clonotype was seen a few times. In nucleotides, the CDR3 is TGTGCCAGTCAAGATGAAGACAGGGGGTACAATGAGCAGTTCTTC. Its translation is CASQDEDRGYNEQFF. This chain links TRBV25-1 with TRBJ2-1; 9 bases match TRBD1. V was clipped by 9 bases and J by 4 bases; unmatched bases: 10. The CDR3 runs to 15 residues. Germline values: CDR1 MGHDK, CDR2 SYGVNS.

The rearrangement uses TRBV7-2 and TRBJ2-7; the D is unclear. Trimming removed 0 bases from V and 4 bases from J, with 10 bases in between. The length of the CDR3 is 14 residues. CDR1 SGHTA and CDR2 FQGNSA come from the germline V gene. The CDR3 DNA follows: TGTGCCAGCAGCTTAGCAGGCTGGGAATACGAGCAGTACTTC. The encoded protein is CASSLAGWEYEQYF.

In this sample, this clonotype turned up many times. The V gene is TRBV5-1, the J gene TRBJ2-3, with D unclear. The CDR3 is 12 residues long. Per the germline V gene, CDR1 is SGHRS and CDR2 is YFSETQ. V was shortened by 8 bases and J by 2 bases, with 9 bases between the two germline ends. This chain's CDR3 is CASLGATDTQYF. CDR3 sequence (DNA): TGCGCCAGTCTCGGTGCCACAGATACGCAGTATTTT.

This clonotype was seen repeatedly, ten times or more. J is TRBJ2-7 and V is TRBV4-3; possible D gene TRBD2, 7 bases. Germline-derived CDR1 and CDR2 are LGHNA and YSLEER. The length of the CDR3 is 17 residues. V was shortened by 3 bases and J by 3 bases, with 21 bases between the two germline ends. The CDR3 DNA reads as TGCGCCAGCAGCCACCCCTTTTGGGGGCGGGAGAACTACGAGCAGTACTTC. It specifies CASSHPFWGRENYEQYF.

This clonotype has ten or more counts. The chain is built from TRBV5-1 and TRBJ2-7; no reliable D call. V was trimmed by 0 bases and J by 2 bases, leaving 6 bases between them. Germline CDR1 reads SGHRS; CDR2 reads YFSETQ. The CDR3 has 13 residues. The CDR3, as DNA: TGCGCCAGCAGCTTGGAGTTACCCTACGAGCAGTACTTC. Amino acids: CASSLELPYEQYF.

This clonotype was picked up many times. The chain couples TRBV20-1 to TRBJ1-1; the match to TRBD1 covers 9 bases. V lost 0 bases, J lost 4 bases, and 6 bases stayed unmatched. Germline CDR1 DFQATT, CDR2 SNEGSKA (reference sequence). The CDR3 consists of 15 residues. CDR3 sequence reads: CSARDPDRGVTEAFF. The CDR3 coding sequence is TGCAGTGCTAGAGATCCGGACAGGGGAGTCACTGAAGCTTTCTTT.